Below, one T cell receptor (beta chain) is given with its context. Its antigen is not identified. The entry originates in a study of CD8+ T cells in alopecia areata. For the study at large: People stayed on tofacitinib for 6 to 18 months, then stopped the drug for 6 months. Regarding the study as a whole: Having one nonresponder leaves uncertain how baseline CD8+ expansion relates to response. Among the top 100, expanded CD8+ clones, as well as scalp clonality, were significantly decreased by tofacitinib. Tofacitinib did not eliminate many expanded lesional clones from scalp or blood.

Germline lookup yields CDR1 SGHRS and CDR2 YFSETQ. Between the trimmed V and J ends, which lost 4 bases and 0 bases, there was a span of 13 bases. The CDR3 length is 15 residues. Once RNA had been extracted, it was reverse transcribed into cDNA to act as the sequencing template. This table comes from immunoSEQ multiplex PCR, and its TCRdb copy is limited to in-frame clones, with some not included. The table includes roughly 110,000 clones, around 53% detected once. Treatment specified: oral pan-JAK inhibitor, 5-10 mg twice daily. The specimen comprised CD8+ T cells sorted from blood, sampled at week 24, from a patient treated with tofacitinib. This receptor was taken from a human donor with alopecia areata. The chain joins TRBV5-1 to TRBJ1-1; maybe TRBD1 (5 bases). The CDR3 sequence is CASSHTRELNTEAFF. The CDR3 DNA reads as TGCGCCAGCAGCCACACCAGGGAGCTGAACACTGAAGCTTTCTTT.